A selection of T cell receptor beta chains follows, all from one sample in a study of spatial heterogeneity in lung cancer. TCRdb re-analysed the 5' RACE reads in MiXCR, keeping a single row per CDR3 protein. The sample includes about 120,000 distinct CDR3 sequences, 10% to 15% of them seen just once. Sequencing used PBMCs, obtained at follow-up. These receptors were collected from a male donor with early-stage non-small cell lung cancer. CDR3s leave out the opening cysteine and the closing phenylalanine or tryptophan.

J | V | CDR3
TRBJ1-5 | TRBV20-1 | SARDLNKGMTGSNQPQH
TRBJ2-1 | TRBV5-4 | ASSTGGAGGLGEQF
TRBJ1-2 | TRBV20-1 | SANSDSTNYGYT
TRBJ1-5 | TRBV7-2 | ASSLWESQPQH
TRBJ2-7 | TRBV20-1 | SARTPSGGARYEQY
TRBJ2-1 | TRBV11-2 | ASSIRDRAYNEQF
TRBJ1-2 | TRBV6-5 | ASRTGTGGAGSYGYT
TRBJ1-2 | TRBV12-3/TRBV12-4 | ASSPMALNYGYT
TRBJ1-5 | TRBV7-9 | ASSLGGQFGQPQH
TRBJ1-5 | TRBV28 | ASSLPRAGNQPQH
TRBJ2-3 | TRBV2 | ASAVGDTQY
TRBJ2-5 | TRBV24-1 | ATSVPGRETQY
TRBJ1-6 | TRBV10-3 | ATAPNRDDSPLH
TRBJ1-3 | TRBV7-9 | ASSLAGTSGNTIY
TRBJ1-5 | TRBV20-1 | SARRGRTNQPQH
TRBJ1-6 | TRBV28 | ASSLTDSNSPLH
TRBJ1-1 | TRBV7-3 | ASSLTGQKAF
TRBJ2-1 | TRBV24-1 | ATSASSHEQF
TRBJ1-6 | TRBV9 | ASSVDGGRNNSPLH
TRBJ1-1 | TRBV6-6 | ASSATSGDMNTEAF
TRBJ1-1 | TRBV6-6 | ASSYREMNTEAF
TRBJ1-5 | TRBV7-9 | ASSYWTGGSNQPQH
TRBJ2-7 | TRBV20-1 | SALLDRGTYEQY
TRBJ1-4 | TRBV28 | ASKFSGTATNEKLF
TRBJ1-2 | TRBV20-1 | SGRDTEYGYT
TRBJ2-5 | TRBV7-9 | ASSPWVAGGQETQY
TRBJ1-5 | TRBV27 | ASSSSGAFSNQPQH
TRBJ2-3 | TRBV5-1 | ASSRRGLTDTQY
TRBJ2-3 | TRBV7-9 | ASSLLQGAFTQY
TRBJ2-3 | TRBV29-1 | SVRTGPTDTQY
TRBJ2-5 | TRBV7-2 | ASSSRQTQY
TRBJ1-1 | TRBV11-3 | ASSPRDRRNTEAF
TRBJ1-3 | TRBV6-5 | ASSYSAVHYVSGNTIY
TRBJ2-1 | TRBV11-2 | ASSFRGRYNEQF
TRBJ1-3 | TRBV11-2 | ASSAQGARSGNTIY
TRBJ1-2 | TRBV5-1 | ASSLELQHGYT
TRBJ2-3 | TRBV18 | ASSNMRDTQY
TRBJ2-2 | TRBV5-1 | ASSLDASRGGRTGELF
TRBJ1-2 | TRBV29-1 | SVGGDRYSMGYT
TRBJ2-1 | TRBV7-2 | ASSLDLVGGLRNEQF